These T cell receptor beta chains were read from a single sample in a study of shared T cell receptors in the human thymus. TCRdb keeps only in-frame clones here, not all; method: immunoSEQ multiplex PCR. The sample shows hundreds of thousands of clones, about 90% of them seen only once. These data were also reused for a study on human thymus T cells.

Sequencing input: thymocytes. Source of these receptors: a boy under two years old with a congenital heart defect. Each CDR3 is given with its conserved first and last residue. Each record gives: clone size, D gene, V gene, J gene, CDR3 protein, CDR3 DNA. A D gene is named only where the DNA matches it firmly. Clone sizes are given selectively: once, few, many, or a class where the clone is expanded.

clone size: .; D gene: TRBD1; V gene: TRBV12-5; J gene: TRBJ1-1; CDR3 protein: CASGPNRGRTEAFF; CDR3 DNA: TGTGCTAGTGGCCCGAACAGGGGAAGGACTGAAGCTTTCTTT
clone size: .; D gene: .; V gene: TRBV28; J gene: TRBJ2-3; CDR3 protein: CASSLPPHRCGTDTQYF; CDR3 DNA: TGTGCCAGCAGTTTGCCCCCCCACAGGTGCGGCACAGATACGCAGTATTTT
clone size: .; D gene: TRBD2; V gene: TRBV27; J gene: TRBJ2-3; CDR3 protein: CASSPRQRGRADTQYF; CDR3 DNA: TGTGCCAGCAGTCCCCGTCAGCGGGGTAGGGCAGATACGCAGTATTTT
clone size: .; D gene: TRBD1; V gene: TRBV27; J gene: TRBJ1-1; CDR3 protein: CASKRDRRNTEAFF; CDR3 DNA: TGTGCCAGCAAAAGGGACAGGAGAAACACTGAAGCTTTCTTT
clone size: .; D gene: .; V gene: TRBV15; J gene: TRBJ1-6; CDR3 protein: CATSRDPRLLNSPLHF; CDR3 DNA: TGTGCCACCAGCAGAGATCCCCGACTCCTTAATTCACCCCTCCACTTT
clone size: .; D gene: TRBD2; V gene: TRBV5-6; J gene: TRBJ2-1; CDR3 protein: CASSSVGGGHNEQFF; CDR3 DNA: TGTGCCAGCAGCTCGGTCGGGGGGGGGCACAATGAGCAGTTCTTC
clone size: .; D gene: .; V gene: TRBV28; J gene: TRBJ2-7; CDR3 protein: CASRQDFKVTRTGSYEQYF; CDR3 DNA: TGTGCCAGCAGACAAGACTTCAAAGTGACTAGAACCGGCTCCTACGAGCAGTACTTC
clone size: .; D gene: TRBD1; V gene: TRBV6-5; J gene: TRBJ2-1; CDR3 protein: CASSWAGGNEQFF; CDR3 DNA: TGTGCCAGCAGTTGGGCAGGGGGCAATGAGCAGTTCTTC
clone size: few; D gene: .; V gene: TRBV4-3; J gene: TRBJ1-5; CDR3 protein: CASSQDSVNQPQHF; CDR3 DNA: TGCGCCAGCAGCCAAGACAGTGTCAATCAGCCCCAGCATTTT
clone size: .; D gene: TRBD1; V gene: TRBV27; J gene: TRBJ2-1; CDR3 protein: CASRSTGTALYNEQFF; CDR3 DNA: TGTGCCAGCAGATCAACCGGGACAGCCCTTTACAATGAGCAGTTCTTC
clone size: .; D gene: TRBD1; V gene: TRBV19; J gene: TRBJ2-7; CDR3 protein: CASSGGTGPLEQYF; CDR3 DNA: TGTGCCAGTAGTGGGGGGACAGGACCTCTCGAGCAGTACTTC
clone size: .; D gene: .; V gene: TRBV27; J gene: TRBJ2-7; CDR3 protein: CASMRQSSYEQYF; CDR3 DNA: TGTGCCAGCATGAGGCAGAGCTCCTACGAGCAGTACTTC
clone size: few; D gene: TRBD2; V gene: TRBV28; J gene: TRBJ2-4; CDR3 protein: CASSTRGLAGGSTAKNIQYF; CDR3 DNA: TGTGCCAGCAGCACCCGGGGGCTAGCGGGAGGGAGTACCGCCAAAAACATTCAGTACTTC
clone size: .; D gene: .; V gene: TRBV4-2; J gene: TRBJ2-7; CDR3 protein: CASSQERGPYYEQYF; CDR3 DNA: TGTGCCAGCAGCCAAGAAAGGGGTCCCTACTACGAGCAGTACTTC
clone size: .; D gene: .; V gene: TRBV10-2; J gene: TRBJ2-2; CDR3 protein: CASRSSQNTGELFF; CDR3 DNA: TGCGCCAGCAGGTCTAGTCAGAACACCGGGGAGCTGTTTTTT
clone size: .; D gene: .; V gene: TRBV19; J gene: TRBJ2-3; CDR3 protein: CASRPRDVGMIGDTQYF; CDR3 DNA: TGTGCCAGTAGGCCTCGAGATGTCGGGATGATTGGTGATACGCAGTATTTT
clone size: .; D gene: TRBD1; V gene: TRBV18; J gene: TRBJ1-6; CDR3 protein: CASSPRQGDSPLHF; CDR3 DNA: TGTGCCAGCTCACCACGGCAGGGGGACTCACCCCTCCACTTT
clone size: .; D gene: .; V gene: TRBV5-6; J gene: TRBJ1-2; CDR3 protein: CASSLWEGLGYGYTF; CDR3 DNA: TGTGCCAGCAGCTTGTGGGAGGGACTGGGCTATGGCTACACCTTC
clone size: .; D gene: .; V gene: TRBV4-1; J gene: TRBJ2-1; CDR3 protein: CASSQDRSSYNEQFF; CDR3 DNA: TGCGCCAGCAGCCAAGACAGAAGCTCCTACAATGAGCAGTTCTTC
clone size: .; D gene: TRBD1; V gene: TRBV5-1; J gene: TRBJ2-6; CDR3 protein: CASSGPGQLSGANVLTF; CDR3 DNA: TGCGCCAGCAGCGGACCGGGACAGCTCTCTGGGGCCAACGTCCTGACTTTC
clone size: .; D gene: .; V gene: TRBV7-2; J gene: TRBJ1-1; CDR3 protein: CASSPSQVRENTEAFF; CDR3 DNA: TGTGCCAGCAGCCCGTCCCAGGTCCGAGAGAACACTGAAGCTTTCTTT
clone size: .; D gene: .; V gene: TRBV4-1; J gene: TRBJ2-7; CDR3 protein: CASSQGDTIKYEQYF; CDR3 DNA: TGCGCCAGCAGCCAAGGGGACACTATCAAGTACGAGCAGTACTTC
clone size: few; D gene: TRBD1; V gene: TRBV4-1; J gene: TRBJ1-1; CDR3 protein: CASSRGRGQGTAEAFF; CDR3 DNA: TGCGCCAGCAGCCGGGGGCGGGGACAGGGTACCGCTGAAGCTTTCTTT
clone size: .; D gene: .; V gene: TRBV5-1; J gene: TRBJ2-7; CDR3 protein: CASSLGRGSYEQYF; CDR3 DNA: TGCGCCAGCAGCTTGGGAAGGGGATCCTACGAGCAGTACTTC
clone size: .; D gene: TRBD1; V gene: TRBV25-1; J gene: TRBJ2-1; CDR3 protein: CASSSGTGGGEQFF; CDR3 DNA: TGTGCCAGCAGCTCCGGGACAGGGGGAGGTGAGCAGTTCTTC
clone size: .; D gene: TRBD1; V gene: TRBV29-1; J gene: TRBJ2-7; CDR3 protein: CSATRDRGGEQYF; CDR3 DNA: TGCAGCGCCACCCGGGACAGGGGGGGCGAGCAGTACTTC
clone size: .; D gene: .; V gene: TRBV19; J gene: TRBJ2-7; CDR3 protein: CASSIAGNYEQYF; CDR3 DNA: TGTGCCAGTAGTATAGCAGGGAACTACGAGCAGTACTTC
clone size: few; D gene: .; V gene: TRBV19; J gene: TRBJ2-7; CDR3 protein: CASSLRREGNEQYF; CDR3 DNA: TGTGCCAGTAGTCTTCGGAGGGAAGGGAACGAGCAGTACTTC
clone size: .; D gene: .; V gene: TRBV29-1; J gene: TRBJ1-1; CDR3 protein: CSVEDHFSWEGTEAFF; CDR3 DNA: TGCAGCGTTGAAGATCACTTTAGTTGGGAGGGCACTGAAGCTTTCTTT
clone size: .; D gene: .; V gene: TRBV4-1; J gene: TRBJ1-3; CDR3 protein: CASSQDDRICGNTIYF; CDR3 DNA: TGCGCCAGCAGCCAAGATGACAGGATATGTGGAAACACCATATATTTT
clone size: .; D gene: TRBD2; V gene: TRBV29-1; J gene: TRBJ2-3; CDR3 protein: CSVALAGGPLDTQYF; CDR3 DNA: TGCAGCGTAGCACTAGCGGGAGGGCCTCTGGATACGCAGTATTTT
clone size: .; D gene: TRBD2; V gene: TRBV5-6; J gene: TRBJ2-3; CDR3 protein: CASSGGRGASTDTQYF; CDR3 DNA: TGTGCCAGCAGCGGCGGGCGGGGGGCCTCCACAGATACGCAGTATTTT
clone size: .; D gene: TRBD1; V gene: TRBV2; J gene: TRBJ1-6; CDR3 protein: CASTSPGTGSNSPLHF; CDR3 DNA: TGTGCCAGCACCTCCCCCGGGACAGGGTCGAATTCACCCCTCCACTTT
clone size: .; D gene: .; V gene: TRBV19; J gene: TRBJ2-3; CDR3 protein: CASSRGGGGTDTQYF; CDR3 DNA: TGTGCCAGTAGTCGAGGGGGAGGGGGCACAGATACGCAGTATTTT
clone size: once; D gene: .; V gene: TRBV4-1; J gene: TRBJ2-7; CDR3 protein: CASSHGRDSYEQYF; CDR3 DNA: TGCGCCAGCAGCCACGGACGGGATTCCTACGAGCAGTACTTC
clone size: .; D gene: .; V gene: TRBV30; J gene: TRBJ1-6; CDR3 protein: CAWSGPPGSSYNSPLHF; CDR3 DNA: TGTGCCTGGAGTGGACCCCCCGGGAGCTCCTATAATTCACCCCTCCACTTT
clone size: once; D gene: TRBD1; V gene: TRBV6-5; J gene: TRBJ2-7; CDR3 protein: CASSYQKTGHEQYF; CDR3 DNA: TGTGCCAGCAGTTACCAGAAGACAGGGCACGAGCAGTACTTC
clone size: once; D gene: .; V gene: TRBV5-8; J gene: TRBJ1-1; CDR3 protein: CASSFSIRGNTEAFF; CDR3 DNA: TGTGCCAGCAGCTTTTCAATCCGGGGGAACACTGAAGCTTTCTTT
clone size: .; D gene: TRBD2; V gene: TRBV4-3; J gene: TRBJ2-3; CDR3 protein: CASSQEGSGSNADTQYF; CDR3 DNA: TGCGCCAGCAGCCAAGAGGGTAGCGGGAGTAACGCAGATACGCAGTATTTT
clone size: .; D gene: TRBD2; V gene: TRBV10-1; J gene: TRBJ2-1; CDR3 protein: CASSAGTSGLLKNEQFF; CDR3 DNA: TGCGCCAGCAGTGCCGGAACTAGCGGCCTCTTAAAGAATGAGCAGTTCTTC
clone size: .; D gene: TRBD2; V gene: TRBV28; J gene: TRBJ2-7; CDR3 protein: CASSSRTSVDEQYF; CDR3 DNA: TGTGCCAGCAGCTCCCGGACTAGCGTGGACGAGCAGTACTTC
clone size: .; D gene: TRBD2; V gene: TRBV28; J gene: TRBJ2-2; CDR3 protein: CASSLIVGGTNRELFF; CDR3 DNA: TGTGCCAGCAGTTTGATTGTGGGGGGGACGAACCGGGAGCTGTTTTTT
clone size: once; D gene: .; V gene: TRBV10-3; J gene: TRBJ1-2; CDR3 protein: CAISDASFNYGYTF; CDR3 DNA: TGTGCCATCAGTGACGCGAGTTTTAACTATGGCTACACCTTC
clone size: few; D gene: TRBD1; V gene: TRBV30; J gene: TRBJ1-1; CDR3 protein: CAWAVQGANTEAFF; CDR3 DNA: TGTGCCTGGGCTGTACAGGGGGCCAACACTGAAGCTTTCTTT
clone size: .; D gene: .; V gene: TRBV7-6; J gene: TRBJ2-1; CDR3 protein: CASSLKRNPYNEQFF; CDR3 DNA: TGTGCCAGCAGCTTAAAGCGTAATCCCTACAATGAGCAGTTCTTC
clone size: .; D gene: .; V gene: TRBV5-1; J gene: TRBJ1-6; CDR3 protein: CASSPDISTSYNSPLHF; CDR3 DNA: TGCGCCAGCAGCCCGGACATATCTACCTCCTATAATTCACCCCTCCACTTT
clone size: .; D gene: TRBD2; V gene: TRBV19; J gene: TRBJ2-3; CDR3 protein: CASSIQREPTDTQYF; CDR3 DNA: TGTGCCAGTAGTATTCAGCGGGAGCCGACAGATACGCAGTATTTT
clone size: .; D gene: .; V gene: TRBV27; J gene: TRBJ1-3; CDR3 protein: CASSSTGPRSGNTIYF; CDR3 DNA: TGTGCCAGCAGTTCGACAGGCCCTCGCTCTGGAAACACCATATATTTT
clone size: .; D gene: .; V gene: TRBV10-3; J gene: TRBJ2-5; CDR3 protein: CAISESRRWETQYF; CDR3 DNA: TGTGCCATCAGTGAGTCGAGGAGATGGGAGACCCAGTACTTC
clone size: .; D gene: TRBD1; V gene: TRBV4-3; J gene: TRBJ2-2; CDR3 protein: CASSQDGETGATGELLF; CDR3 DNA: TGCGCCAGCAGCCAAGATGGTGAGACAGGGGCCACCGGGGAGCTGCTTTTT
clone size: .; D gene: .; V gene: TRBV30; J gene: TRBJ1-6; CDR3 protein: CAWSVQVDLFPFKNSPLHF; CDR3 DNA: TGTGCCTGGAGTGTACAGGTGGATCTGTTTCCGTTTAAGAATTCACCCCTCCACTTT
clone size: .; D gene: TRBD1; V gene: TRBV28; J gene: TRBJ2-2; CDR3 protein: CASQEDRGNTGELFF; CDR3 DNA: TGTGCCAGCCAAGAGGACAGGGGAAACACCGGGGAGCTGTTTTTT
clone size: .; D gene: .; V gene: TRBV28; J gene: TRBJ2-2; CDR3 protein: CASSYITGELFF; CDR3 DNA: TGTGCCAGCAGCTATATCACCGGGGAGCTGTTTTTT